These 14 T cell receptor beta chains share one sample of origin, sequenced in a study of T cell responses to AZD1222 COVID-19 vaccine. TCRdb's copy holds only in-frame clones and misses some; the assay was immunoSEQ multiplex PCR. In the table there are about 180,000 clones, roughly 89% of which are singletons. The sequences come from peripheral blood, collected on day 0 of AZD1222 vaccination. These receptors were obtained from an adult in good health.

V is TRBV24-1 and J is TRBJ2-3, with D uncertain. Germline assignment: CDR1 KGHDR and CDR2 SFDVKD. Trimming took off 7 bases at V and 5 bases at J, with 12 bases between the two ends. The CDR3 is 13 residues long. The CDR3 DNA is TGTGCCACCAGCAGGACGGCCATAGATACGCAGTATTTT. This translates into CATSRTAIDTQYF.

A few counts support this clone. V gene TRBV6-1 combines with J gene TRBJ2-7; 8 bases line up with TRBD1. The germline V gene has CDR1 MNHNS and CDR2 SASEGT. CDR3 length: 14 residues. Unmatched junction bases numbered 4, after V lost 6 bases and J lost 0 bases. CDR3: CASSDTGGSYEQYF. CDR3 DNA: TGTGCCAGCAGCGATACAGGGGGCTCCTACGAGCAGTACTTC.

The chain couples TRBV6-2 or TRBV6-3 to TRBJ1-5; 10 bases map to TRBD1. Germline CDR1 and CDR2: MNHEY and SVGEGT. Trimming at V came to 5 bases and at J to 4 bases, leaving 5 bases not matched to a gene. CDR3 size: 15 residues. CDR3 sequence: CASSRTGQGNQPQHF. The DNA of the CDR3 is TGTGCCAGCAGTCGAACGGGACAGGGGAATCAGCCCCAGCATTTT.

The chain is built from TRBV7-8 and TRBJ2-1; 7 bases are a match to TRBD1. V was pared by 5 bases and J by 5 bases, with 3 bases of the junction left unmatched. The CDR3 has 13 residues. Germline V gene sequence: CDR1 SGHVS, CDR2 FQNEAQ. CDR3 amino acids: CASSLDRNNEQFF. Written as DNA, the CDR3 is TGTGCCAGCAGCCTGGACAGGAACAATGAGCAGTTCTTC.

The chain combines TRBV5-1 with TRBJ2-1; D remains ambiguous. In germline, CDR1 is SGHRS, CDR2 YFSETQ. This CDR3 has 14 residues. V was pared by 1 base and J by 6 bases, with 11 bases between. The DNA for the CDR3 is TGCGCCAGCAGCTTGCCGCCCCCCGGCAATGAGCAGTTCTTC. Protein product: CASSLPPPGNEQFF.

The chain links TRBV3-1 (or the pseudogene TRBV3-2) to TRBJ1-6; D may be TRBD1 (6 bases). The V end lost 4 bases, the J end lost 7 bases, and 14 bases lay between the germline ends. CDR1 and CDR2 from the germline V gene are LGHDT and YNNKEL (reference sequence). CDR3 length: 15 amino acids. The CDR3 bases are TGTGCCAGCAGCCGGGGGGCCTCTTTGAATTCACCCCTCCACTTT. Translating gives CASSRGASLNSPLHF.

The chain is built from TRBV10-3 and TRBJ1-2, with 8 bases matching TRBD1. The CDR3 is 16 amino acids. Germline V gene sequence: CDR1 ENHRY, CDR2 SYGVKD. The J segment lost 4 bases and the V segment lost 3 bases, leaving 10 bases of the junction unmatched. This CDR3 reads CAISDPGQGSTYGYTF. The CDR3, as DNA: TGTGCCATCAGTGACCCCGGACAGGGTTCGACCTATGGCTACACCTTC.

The chain combines TRBV29-1 with TRBJ2-1; tentatively, D is TRBD2 (5 bases). Germline values: CDR1 SQVTM, CDR2 ANQGSEA. The CDR3 covers 12 residues. Trimming stripped 4 bases from V and 4 bases from J, with 8 bases between. The DNA of the CDR3 is TGCAGCGTTGTGAGCGGATACAATGAGCAGTTCTTC. Encoded protein: CSVVSGYNEQFF.

The chain joins TRBV18 to TRBJ2-7; 9 nucleotides match TRBD2. The CDR3 loop spans 16 amino acids. The V and J ends lost 2 bases and 0 bases, in that order; junction bases with no gene match: 5. Germline V gene data show CDR1 as KGHSH and CDR2 as LQKENI. This CDR3 is CASSPIGLANSYEQYF. The CDR3 DNA sequence: TGTGCCAGCTCACCAATTGGACTAGCGAACTCCTACGAGCAGTACTTC.

The V gene is TRBV5-8, the J gene TRBJ2-1, with TRBD2 matching over 9 bases. Trimming removed 1 base from V and 3 bases from J; junction bases left unmatched: 8. The germline gives CDR1 SGHTS, CDR2 YDEGEE. CDR3 length equals 17 residues. The CDR3: CASSLFRSGRIYNEQFF. CDR3 bases: TGTGCCAGCAGCTTGTTCCGAAGCGGGAGGATCTACAATGAGCAGTTCTTC.

This clone was seen just once. The chain recombines TRBV7-2 with TRBJ1-1; D possibly corresponds to TRBD1 (5 bases). The CDR3 is 14 amino acids. Between the trimmed V and J ends, which lost 5 bases and 4 bases, there was a span of 14 bases. Germline CDR1 reads SGHTA; CDR2 reads FQGNSA. CDR3 in amino acids: CASSQEGGGTEAFF. In DNA form, the CDR3 reads TGTGCCAGCAGCCAAGAGGGCGGGGGCACTGAAGCTTTCTTT.

The chain recombines TRBV25-1 with TRBJ1-2, with 7 bases matching TRBD1. Germline trimming cut 5 bases from V and 4 bases from J; bases unmatched to any gene: 10. The CDR3 consists of 15 residues. From germline, CDR1 is MGHDK and CDR2 SYGVNS. The DNA of the CDR3 is TGTGCCAGCAGTAAGTCGACAGGGTTGGGCTATGGCTACACCTTC. Amino acid sequence: CASSKSTGLGYGYTF.

The chain carries TRBV18 and TRBJ1-5; 7 nucleotides line up with TRBD1. V gave up 0 bases and J gave up 1 base; unmatched junction bases: 6. Per germline, CDR1 KGHSH and CDR2 LQKENI. The CDR3 is made up of 17 amino acids. The CDR3 reads CASSPPAAGGSNQPQHF. CDR3 nucleotides: TGTGCCAGCTCACCACCGGCGGCAGGGGGAAGCAATCAGCCCCAGCATTTT.

V and J are TRBV30 and TRBJ2-2, with 7 positions matching TRBD2. V shed 2 bases, J shed 6 bases, and the junction held 9 bases outside the gene matches. The germline V gene has CDR1 GTSNPN and CDR2 SVGIG (reference sequence). This CDR3 comprises 15 residues. The CDR3 region has the DNA TGTGCCTGGAGTAAAAGCGGGGCGTGGGCCGGGGAGCTGTTTTTT. It is translated as CAWSKSGAWAGELFF.